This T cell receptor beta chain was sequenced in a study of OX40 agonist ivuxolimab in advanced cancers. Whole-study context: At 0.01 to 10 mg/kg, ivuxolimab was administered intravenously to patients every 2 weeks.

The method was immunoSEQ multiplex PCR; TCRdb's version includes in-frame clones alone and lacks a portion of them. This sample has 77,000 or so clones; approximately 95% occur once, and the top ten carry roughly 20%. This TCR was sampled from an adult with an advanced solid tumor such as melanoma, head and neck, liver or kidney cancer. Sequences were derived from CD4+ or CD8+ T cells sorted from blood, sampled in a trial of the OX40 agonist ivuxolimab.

Written as DNA, the CDR3 is TGCGCCAGCAGCCAAGTTGAGGGAGGGCACAATGAGCAGTTCTTC. It is translated as CASSQVEGGHNEQFF. The chain carries TRBV4-1 and TRBJ2-1; 7 bases fit TRBD2. V shed 1 base and J 5 bases; nucleotides not matched to a gene: 5. Germline V gives CDR1 MGHRA, CDR2 YSYEKL. The CDR3 consists of 15 residues.